The 18 T cell receptor beta chains reported below all come from one sample, sequenced in a study of blood T cell repertoires in COVID-19. TCRdb's table, derived via immunoSEQ multiplex PCR, lists solely in-frame clones and lacks some. The sample has approximately 170,000 clones, approximately 85% seen once. Sequenced sample: peripheral blood. Receptors were obtained from a man older than 75 with COVID-19, enrolled during active disease.

The V gene is TRBV12-5, the J gene TRBJ1-5; tentative D call: TRBD1 (6 bases). The CDR3 sequence is 14 residues long. Trimming removed 5 bases from V and 9 bases from J, with 17 bases in between. CDR1 is LGHNT and CDR2 is FRNRAP in the germline V gene. The CDR3 here is CASGPGQITSPQHF. The CDR3 DNA follows: TGTGCTAGTGGTCCCGGACAGATTACTTCGCCCCAGCATTTT.

J is TRBJ1-5 and V is TRBV6-1, with D possibly TRBD1 on 6 matching bases. Looked up from germline, CDR1 is MNHNS and CDR2 is SASEGT. The CDR3 spans 17 residues. V lost 3 bases to trimming and J lost 0 bases, with 15 bases between them. CDR3 loop: CASSDNRAVYSNQPQHF. CDR3 coding DNA: TGTGCCAGCAGTGATAACAGGGCCGTTTATAGCAATCAGCCCCAGCATTTT.

V usage is TRBV3-1 (or the pseudogene TRBV3-2) and J usage is TRBJ1-4; D gene unclear. The CDR3 consists of 16 residues. CDR1 and CDR2 from the germline V gene are LGHDT and YNNKEL (reference sequence). Trimming stripped 1 base from V and 5 bases from J, with 14 bases between. CDR3 DNA sequence: TGTGCCAGCAGCCAAGCGATGACTACCTCGAATGAAAAACTGTTTTTT. Protein sequence: CASSQAMTTSNEKLFF.

The V call is TRBV6-6, the J call TRBJ1-2; TRBD1 matches at 7 bases. The CDR3 has 13 amino acids. With V trimmed by 6 bases and J by 4 bases, 5 bases remained unmatched. The germline gives CDR1 MNHNY, CDR2 SVGAGI (reference sequence). The DNA for the CDR3 is TGTGCCAGCAGCAGCAGGGGGATCTATGGCTACACCTTC. Protein product: CASSSRGIYGYTF.

This chain uses TRBV7-8 with TRBJ1-1; 9 bases fit TRBD1. V shed 1 base and J 4 bases; nucleotides not matched to a gene: 1. The CDR3 is made up of 14 amino acids. Per germline, CDR1 SGHVS and CDR2 FQNEAQ. DNA of the CDR3: TGTGCCAGCAGCTTAGGGGACAGGGTCACTGAAGCTTTCTTT. Translating it yields CASSLGDRVTEAFF.

The chain is built from TRBV5-1 and TRBJ1-5; D is unclear. This CDR3 is built from 14 residues. Trimming stripped 2 bases from V and 7 bases from J, with 13 bases between. CDR1 is SGHRS, CDR2 YFSETQ, per germline. Written as DNA, the CDR3 is TGCGCCAGCAGCTTTGGAGGGAATGGGCAGCCCCAGCATTTT. This codes for CASSFGGNGQPQHF.

This chain links TRBV21-1 with TRBJ2-2; the D call in the table, TRBD1, was not verified against the DNA. TRBV21-1 is listed as a pseudogene. This CDR3 comprises 14 residues. As DNA, the CDR3 is TGTGCCAGCACCGGGACAGATTACACCGGGGAGCTGTTTTTT. Amino acid sequence: CASTGTDYTGELFF.

This chain connects TRBV6-5 to TRBJ1-2; tentatively, D is TRBD1 (6 bases). CDR1 MNHEY and CDR2 SVGAGI come from the germline V gene. The V gene lost 0 bases and the J gene lost 8 bases, with 13 bases spanning the gap. The CDR3 is made up of 14 amino acids. CDR3 amino acids: CASSYSSTGKGYTF. The CDR3, as DNA: TGTGCCAGCAGTTACTCCAGCACAGGGAAGGGCTACACCTTC.

This clone has just a few counts. The chain links TRBV7-9 to TRBJ2-3; 8 nucleotides line up with TRBD2. With 7 bases clipped from V and 4 bases from J, the junction kept 16 bases outside the gene matches. CDR1 and CDR2 (germline): SEHNR, FQNEAQ (reference sequence). This CDR3 is built from 17 residues. The CDR3 DNA reads as TGTGCCAGCATCCCCGGAGTCGGGACTAGTGTTCCAGATACGCAGTATTTT. Residues: CASIPGVGTSVPDTQYF.

The chain is built from TRBV5-1 and TRBJ1-3; maybe TRBD1 (5 bases). CDR3 length equals 16 residues. Trimming took 6 bases from V and 0 from J, leaving 16 bases between them. Germline V gives CDR1 SGHRS, CDR2 YFSETQ. The CDR3 region is CASTDGGAISGNTIYF. The CDR3 DNA sequence: TGCGCCAGCACCGACGGGGGAGCCATCTCTGGAAACACCATATATTTT.

The chain links TRBV18 to TRBJ1-1; no definite D call. Per germline, CDR1 KGHSH and CDR2 LQKENI. The CDR3 contains 13 residues. The V and J ends lost 2 bases and 1 base respectively, with 5 bases between them. The CDR3 bases are TGTGCCAGCTCACCAAGCCAGAACACTGAAGCTTTCTTT. Amino acids: CASSPSQNTEAFF.

The chain couples TRBV4-2 to TRBJ2-2; 14 positions match TRBD2. The CDR3 extends over 18 amino acids. In germline, CDR1 is LGHNA, CDR2 YNFKEQ. The V gene end was trimmed by 4 bases and the J gene end by 4 bases; junction bases not matched to a gene: 8. The DNA of the CDR3 is TGTGCCAGCAGCCTAAAGGGACTAGCGGGGGCCAGCACCGGGGAGCTGTTTTTT. Protein sequence: CASSLKGLAGASTGELFF.

J is TRBJ1-4 and V is TRBV3-1 (or the pseudogene TRBV3-2); 9 nucleotides agree with TRBD1. V was pared by 2 bases and J by 8 bases, with 3 bases of the junction left unmatched. This CDR3 has 14 residues. CDR1 is LGHDT and CDR2 is YNNKEL in the germline V gene (reference sequence). The CDR3 loop is CASSQRDRAEKLFF. CDR3 DNA: TGTGCCAGCAGCCAACGGGACAGGGCAGAAAAACTGTTTTTT.

This clone was observed a few times. This chain connects TRBV7-2 to TRBJ2-7, with TRBD1 matching 8 bases. The germline CDR1 and CDR2 sequences are SGHTA and FQGNSA. V shed 3 bases and J 2 bases; nucleotides not matched to a gene: 3. The CDR3 is 14 residues long. CDR3 region: CASSFDRGAYEQYF. The CDR3, as DNA: TGTGCCAGCAGCTTCGACAGGGGAGCCTACGAGCAGTACTTC.

The chain uses TRBV11-2 and TRBJ1-6, with D tentatively TRBD1 (6 bases). Germline CDR1 reads SGHAT; CDR2 reads FQNNGV. The V and J ends lost 1 base and 10 bases respectively, with 11 bases between them. CDR3 length: 14 residues. As DNA, the CDR3 is TGTGCCAGCAGCTTAGCGGGGACACGGTCACCCCTCCACTTT. Its protein is CASSLAGTRSPLHF.

The gene calls are TRBV10-3 and TRBJ1-1, with 7 bases matching TRBD1. CDR1 and CDR2 (germline): ENHRY, SYGVKD. V lost 6 bases to trimming and J lost 6 bases; unmatched junction nucleotides: 10. The CDR3 loop spans 14 amino acids. In DNA form, the CDR3 reads TGTGCCATCAGACTGGAATTCCAGGGGGCTGAAGCTTTCTTT. Translated, it gives CAIRLEFQGAEAFF.

In this sample, this clone turned up once. The J gene is TRBJ1-2, the V gene TRBV19, with no clear D. This CDR3 has 15 amino acids. Germline V gives CDR1 LNHDA, CDR2 SQIVND (reference sequence). V was trimmed by 1 base and J by 3 bases, leaving 12 bases between them. The CDR3 sequence is CASSIGGVSYYGYTF. The CDR3, as DNA: TGTGCCAGTAGTATAGGAGGTGTTAGCTACTATGGCTACACCTTC.

The chain is built from TRBV4-2 and TRBJ2-5; D is uncertain. Deletions cut 4 bases from V and 5 bases from J, with 14 bases between. The CDR3 is 14 residues long. Germline CDR1 is LGHNA and CDR2 is YNFKEQ. The CDR3 reads CASSRSSTEETQYF. The CDR3 DNA reads as TGTGCCAGCAGCCGAAGTTCAACAGAGGAGACCCAGTACTTC.